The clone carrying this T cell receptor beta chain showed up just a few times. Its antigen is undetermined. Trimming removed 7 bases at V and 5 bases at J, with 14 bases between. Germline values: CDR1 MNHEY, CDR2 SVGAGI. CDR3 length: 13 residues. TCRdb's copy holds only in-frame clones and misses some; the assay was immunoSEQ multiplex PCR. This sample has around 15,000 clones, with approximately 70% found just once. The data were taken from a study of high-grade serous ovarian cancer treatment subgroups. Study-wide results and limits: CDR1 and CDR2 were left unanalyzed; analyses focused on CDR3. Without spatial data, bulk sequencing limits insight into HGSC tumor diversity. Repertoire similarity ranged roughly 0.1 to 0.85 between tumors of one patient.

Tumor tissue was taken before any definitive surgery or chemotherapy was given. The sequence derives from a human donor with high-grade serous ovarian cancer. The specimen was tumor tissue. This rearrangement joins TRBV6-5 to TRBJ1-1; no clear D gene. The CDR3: CASTPDPSTEAFF. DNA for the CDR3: TGTGCCAGCACCCCGGACCCATCTACTGAAGCTTTCTTT.